The next 25 T cell receptor beta chains were all read from a single sample in a study of T cells in Graves' hyperthyroidism and ophthalmopathy. Amplified regions were TCR beta CDR3 sequences from RNA transcripts. The TCR CDR3 first-round RT-PCR relied on the HTBI primer set. MiXCR, applied by TCRdb to the multiplex PCR reads, yields one record per CDR3 protein. The repertoire holds 300,000 to 350,000 distinct CDR3 sequences, with 15% to 20% as singletons. Material for sequencing was blood. These TCRs come from a woman aged 40 to 49 with Graves' ophthalmopathy.

The chain combines TRBV2 with TRBJ1-3, with D maybe TRBD1 (6 bases). Per the germline V gene, CDR1 is SNHLY and CDR2 is FYNNEI. The CDR3 is made up of 17 amino acids. The V and J ends lost 2 bases and 1 base respectively, with 15 bases between them. The CDR3 coding sequence is TGTGCCAGCAGTGAATTAATTGGAGGGGGTTCTGGAAACACCATATATTTT. Protein: CASSELIGGGSGNTIYF.

The CDR3 DNA is TGTGCCAGCAGAGACAGGGCATTCTACGAGCAGTACTTC. Translating it yields CASRDRAFYEQYF. This chain links TRBV28 with TRBJ2-7; 7 bases are shared with TRBD1. Germline assignment: CDR1 MDHEN and CDR2 SYDVKM. V lost 6 bases to trimming and J lost 3 bases; unmatched junction nucleotides: 5. This CDR3 has 13 residues.

This clonotype was seen at least ten times. The V gene is TRBV7-8, the J gene TRBJ1-1; D gene unclear. The V end lost 1 base, the J end lost 1 base, and 7 bases lay between the germline ends. The CDR3 sequence is 14 residues long. Germline CDR1 and CDR2: SGHVS and FQNEAQ. CDR3: CASSLEYGNTEAFF. Here the CDR3 DNA reads TGTGCCAGCAGCTTAGAATATGGGAACACTGAAGCTTTCTTT.

This clonotype was seen ten or more times. J is TRBJ1-1 and V is TRBV12-5, with 9 bases identical to TRBD1. V shed 6 bases, J shed 0 bases, and the junction held 5 bases outside the gene matches. CDR1 is LGHNT, CDR2 FRNRAP, per germline. The length of the CDR3 is 15 residues. CDR3 protein: CASGPGTGMNTEAFF. In DNA, the CDR3 is TGTGCTAGTGGCCCCGGGACAGGGATGAACACTGAAGCTTTCTTT.

This clonotype has at least ten counts. The chain is built from TRBV6-5 and TRBJ1-1; D unclear. Germline loops: CDR1 MNHEY, CDR2 SVGAGI. Deletions cut 0 bases from V and 3 bases from J, with 8 bases between. The CDR3 runs to 14 residues. The CDR3 is CASSYSGSHTEAFF. The CDR3 DNA is TGTGCCAGCAGTTACTCGGGCAGTCACACTGAAGCTTTCTTT.

This clonotype was observed at least ten times. The V gene is TRBV5-5, the J gene TRBJ1-1; possibly TRBD1 for D (5 bases). Germline-derived CDR1 and CDR2 are SGHKS and YYEKEE (reference sequence). V dropped 7 bases and J dropped 2 bases, with 12 bases sitting between them. This CDR3 has 13 residues. The DNA of the CDR3 is TGTGCCAGCCGGGACCTCCTTAACACTGAAGCTTTCTTT. Protein product: CASRDLLNTEAFF.

There are many counts of this clonotype. The chain couples TRBV6-1 to TRBJ2-2; TRBD2 agrees at 9 bases. CDR3 length: 15 amino acids. Germline values: CDR1 MNHNS, CDR2 SASEGT. With 7 bases clipped from V and 4 bases from J, the junction kept 7 bases outside the gene matches. Here the CDR3 reads CASIQTSGATGELFF. The DNA of the CDR3 is TGTGCCAGCATCCAGACTAGCGGAGCCACCGGGGAGCTGTTTTTT.

This clonotype was detected ten times or more. This chain links TRBV7-3 with TRBJ2-5, with TRBD2 identical over 8 bases. Trimming took 2 bases from V and 5 from J; bases not matched to a gene: 10. The germline CDR1 and CDR2 sequences are SGHTA and FQGTGA. This CDR3 comprises 16 residues. CDR3 DNA sequence: TGTGCCAGCAGCTTAGGGAGCGGAGCGGGAGTTGAGACCCAGTACTTC. This gives the protein CASSLGSGAGVETQYF.

A single count supports this clonotype. The genes are TRBV6-2 or TRBV6-3 and TRBJ2-2; 11 positions match TRBD2. The trim removed 2 bases at V and 0 bases at J, leaving 5 bases unmatched. Germline V gene data show CDR1 as MNHEY and CDR2 as SVGEGT. This CDR3 spans 18 amino acids. CDR3 in DNA: TGTGCCAGCAGTTACATAGCGGGGGGGATCGCGAACACCGGGGAGCTGTTTTTT. Translated: CASSYIAGGIANTGELFF.

This clonotype was counted many times. This rearrangement joins TRBV6-2 or TRBV6-3 to TRBJ1-5; no reliable D call. Germline loops: CDR1 MNHEY, CDR2 SVGEGT. This CDR3 region has 16 residues. V was cut by 2 bases and J by 2 bases, with 13 bases left in between. CDR3 coding DNA: TGTGCCAGCAGTTACGCCAAAAAAGGAGGCAATCAGCCCCAGCATTTT. Translating it yields CASSYAKKGGNQPQHF.

This clonotype was counted many times. The chain recombines TRBV28 with TRBJ2-2; D unclear. The ends were cut back, 1 base at V and 4 bases at J, with 10 bases in the middle. The CDR3 runs 15 residues. Germline V gene lookup returns CDR1 MDHEN and CDR2 SYDVKM. CDR3 nucleotide sequence: TGTGCCAGCAGTTTATTGGGGTCGGGCACCGGGGAGCTGTTTTTT. Its translation: CASSLLGSGTGELFF.

This clonotype has ten or more counts. The chain has TRBV6-2 or TRBV6-3 and TRBJ1-6; TRBD1 is a possible D gene (6 bases). Looked up from germline, CDR1 is MNHEY and CDR2 is SVGEGT. With 7 bases removed from V and 7 bases from J, the gap between germline ends came to 14 bases. This CDR3 has 14 amino acids. CDR3 nucleotide sequence: TGTGCCAGCAACAGGGACCTTTGGAATTCACCCCTCCACTTT. It codes for CASNRDLWNSPLHF.

This clonotype was observed at least ten times. This sequence joins TRBV11-3 and TRBJ1-1; D remains ambiguous. The length of the CDR3 is 12 residues. The germline CDR1 and CDR2 sequences are SGHNT and YENEEA. V lost 1 base and J 11 bases, leaving 11 bases between the germline ends. The CDR3 coding sequence is TGTGCCAGCAGCTTAGTTCCGGGGATCGCTTTCTTT. Its protein product is CASSLVPGIAFF.

This clonotype occurred many times. This rearrangement joins TRBV28 to TRBJ1-5; 7 bases fit TRBD1. V trimming: 3 bases; J trimming: 2 bases; junction bases outside the gene matches: 7. Germline-derived CDR1 and CDR2 are MDHEN and SYDVKM. The CDR3 sequence is 16 residues long. Here the CDR3 reads CASSFPDRAGNQPQHF. DNA for the CDR3: TGTGCCAGCAGTTTTCCTGACAGGGCGGGCAATCAGCCCCAGCATTTT.

V and J are TRBV14 and TRBJ2-5, with D possibly matching TRBD1 (6 bases). Germline V lookup: CDR1 SGHDN, CDR2 FVKESK. The CDR3 sequence is 16 residues long. V lost 4 bases to trimming and J lost 6 bases, with 21 bases between them. CDR3 region: CASSPRRDRSGQTQYF. CDR3 sequence (DNA): TGTGCCAGCAGCCCACGCCGCGACAGGTCGGGGCAGACCCAGTACTTC.

The gene calls are TRBV6-1 and TRBJ2-5, with D possibly being TRBD2 (5 bases). V dropped 6 bases and J dropped 4 bases, with 18 bases sitting between them. The CDR3 is made up of 15 amino acids. The germline CDR1 and CDR2 sequences are MNHNS and SASEGT. The CDR3 is CASSPWASKGETQYF. The CDR3 DNA reads TGTGCCAGCAGCCCATGGGCTAGCAAGGGAGAGACCCAGTACTTC.

This clonotype came up many times. V gene TRBV27 combines with J gene TRBJ1-5; D may be TRBD1 (6 bases). The germline V gene encodes CDR1 MNHEY and CDR2 SMNVEV (reference sequence). V lost 3 bases and J lost 6, with 15 bases in between. The CDR3 runs 15 residues. The CDR3 bases are TGTGCCAGCAGTTTGGCAGGGGAGGTGGTTCAGCCCCAGCATTTT. Translated, it gives CASSLAGEVVQPQHF.

The J gene is TRBJ2-7, the V gene TRBV14, with TRBD2 matching over 7 bases. V trimming: 4 bases; J trimming: 3 bases; junction bases outside the gene matches: 12. The CDR3 length is 16 residues. From germline, CDR1 is SGHDN and CDR2 FVKESK. CDR3 loop: CASSPLGSGPGYEQYF. CDR3 DNA sequence: TGTGCCAGCAGCCCATTGGGTAGCGGGCCAGGCTACGAGCAGTACTTC.

This clonotype has at least ten counts. CDR3 in amino acids: CATGPQWPANEQYF. The CDR3 coding sequence is TGTGCCACTGGCCCGCAGTGGCCAGCCAACGAGCAGTACTTC. The V and J genes are TRBV24-1 and TRBJ2-7; D unresolved. V lost 10 bases and J 5 bases, leaving 20 bases between the germline ends. Germline V gene data show CDR1 as KGHDR and CDR2 as SFDVKD. This CDR3 contains 14 residues.

The rearrangement links TRBV30 to TRBJ2-7, with 9 bases that match TRBD1. Trimming removed 8 bases from V and 4 bases from J; junction bases left unmatched: 9. Germline V gives CDR1 GTSNPN, CDR2 SVGIG (reference sequence). The CDR3 totals 13 residues. CDR3 protein: CAVRDRVSYEQYF. CDR3 in DNA: TGTGCCGTCCGGGACAGGGTTTCGTACGAGCAGTACTTC.

This clonotype was counted once. V usage is TRBV12-3 or TRBV12-4 and J usage is TRBJ1-5; unclear D gene. This CDR3 contains 14 residues. Trimming stripped 2 bases from V and 3 bases from J, with 8 bases between. The DNA of the CDR3 is TGTGCCAGCAGTTTATCCAGGCTCAATCAGCCCCAGCATTTT. The encoded protein is CASSLSRLNQPQHF.

The chain uses TRBV6-1 and TRBJ2-5, with a weak D call TRBD2 (6 bases). This CDR3 region has 16 residues. CDR1 and CDR2 from the germline V gene are MNHNS and SASEGT. The germline V and J ends were trimmed by 2 bases and 1 base, with 14 bases remaining between them. The CDR3 loop reads CASSEMAGTSQETQYF. The CDR3 DNA reads TGTGCCAGCAGTGAAATGGCGGGAACCAGCCAAGAGACCCAGTACTTC.

For this clonotype: Given a much more abundant clone one base away, this may be a read error. This chain uses TRBV4-1 with TRBJ1-1; D is ambiguous. Trimming removed 1 base from V and 4 bases from J, with 19 bases in between. CDR1 MGHRA and CDR2 YSYEKL come from the germline V gene. The CDR3 consists of 17 residues. The CDR3 DNA reads TGCGCCAGCAGCCAAGTGTGGCCCCGAGGGATGAGCACTGAAGCTTTCTTT. This translates into CASSQVWPRGMSTEAFF.

The table lists this clonotype with many counts. The genes are TRBV13 and TRBJ2-5; possible D gene TRBD1, 5 bases. In germline, CDR1 is PRHDT, CDR2 FYEKMQ (reference sequence). CDR3 length: 13 amino acids. Trimming took off 6 bases at V and 4 bases at J, with 12 bases between the two ends. CDR3 in DNA: TGTGCCAGCAGTTTGGCAGGGCTAGAGACCCAGTACTTC. Encoded protein: CASSLAGLETQYF.

The chain recombines TRBV2 with TRBJ2-7, with TRBD1 matching over 9 bases. J was trimmed by 3 bases and V by 7 bases; bases with no gene match: 10. The CDR3 has 15 residues. From germline, CDR1 is SNHLY and CDR2 FYNNEI. CDR3 nucleotides: TGTGCCAGCACCCCGACAGAGGACAGGGGCTACGAGCAGTACTTC. It specifies CASTPTEDRGYEQYF. Looking up the rest from reference TRBV2 and TRBJ2-7 gives the full variable domain: EPEVTQTPSHQVTQMGQEVILRCVPISNHLYFYWYRQILGQKVEFLVSFYNNEISEKSEIFDDQFSVERPDGSNFTLKIRSTKLEDSAMYFCASTPTEDRGYEQYFGPGTRLTVT.